This TCR beta chain is drawn from a study of control samples from healthy donors and cancer patients. The assay was immunoSEQ multiplex PCR, and TCRdb's table has in-frame clones only and misses some. The sample holds about 200,000 clones, roughly nine tenths seen once. Germline CDR1 reads LGHNA; CDR2 reads YNFKEQ. The trim removed 0 bases at V and 11 bases at J, leaving 6 bases unmatched. This CDR3 has 15 amino acids. This TCR derives from a man aged 25 to 40 in good health. The chain uses TRBV4-2 and TRBJ2-4; 11 bases are shared with TRBD2. The sample consisted of blood. CDR3 DNA: TGTGCCAGCAGCCAAGAGGTTACTAGCGGGGGTGTTCAGTACTTC. Translation gives CASSQEVTSGGVQYF.